A single sample gave rise to the 10 T cell receptor beta chains below, sequenced in a study of shared clonotypes between healthy human individuals. The method was immunoSEQ multiplex PCR; TCRdb's version includes in-frame clones alone and lacks a portion of them. The sample carries just over 2,000,000 clones, about 95% recorded once. Naivety among CD8 cells was defined by CD45RO negativity and positive CCR7 selection, thereby excluding terminally differentiated effector memory CD45RA+ cells. The specimen sequenced was naive CD8+ T cells sorted from blood. Receptors were obtained from a young man in good health.

This rearrangement joins TRBV5-1 to TRBJ2-5; TRBD1 agrees at 7 bases. The CDR3 contains 16 residues. Germline V lookup: CDR1 SGHRS, CDR2 YFSETQ. Trimming at V came to 4 bases and at J to 2 bases, leaving 11 bases not matched to a gene. The CDR3 DNA sequence: TGCGCCAGCAGCGGATTTCGACAGGGCTGGCAAGAGACCCAGTACTTC. The encoded protein is CASSGFRQGWQETQYF.

The chain uses TRBV15 and TRBJ2-1, with a tentative D call TRBD2 (5 bases). Trimming took off 0 bases at V and 6 bases at J, with 15 bases between the two ends. The CDR3 covers 16 residues. Per the germline V gene, CDR1 is LNHNV and CDR2 is YYDKDF (reference sequence). CDR3 nucleotides: TGTGCCACCAGCAGAGAAGGGAGACCACCGTCCAATGAGCAGTTCTTC. Translating gives CATSREGRPPSNEQFF.

V and J are TRBV5-8 and TRBJ1-1; 9 bases line up with TRBD1. The CDR3 has 16 amino acids. V shed 4 bases and J 1 base; nucleotides not matched to a gene: 8. Germline V gene data show CDR1 as SGHTS and CDR2 as YDEGEE. The CDR3: CASSQGTGWGNTEAFF. The CDR3 DNA reads as TGTGCCAGCAGCCAGGGGACAGGGTGGGGGAACACTGAAGCTTTCTTT.

The V gene is TRBV2, the J gene TRBJ1-3; maybe TRBD1 (5 bases). The CDR3 sequence is 13 residues long. Germline-derived CDR1 and CDR2 are SNHLY and FYNNEI. With 6 bases removed from V and 13 bases from J, the gap between germline ends came to 19 bases. The CDR3 here is CASSQNPGNEIYF. CDR3 nucleotides: TGTGCCAGCAGCCAAAACCCAGGGAACGAGATATATTTT.

This clone was found once. This specimen includes other DNA sequences encoding the same CDR3. This sequence joins TRBV27 and TRBJ2-7; TRBD2 agrees at 11 bases. The V and J ends lost 6 bases and 2 bases, in that order; junction bases with no gene match: 3. The CDR3 has 14 residues. Germline lookup yields CDR1 MNHEY and CDR2 SMNVEV (reference sequence). CDR3 DNA: TGTGCCAGCAGGTTAGCGGGAGGGGCCTACGAGCAGTACTTC. Amino acids: CASRLAGGAYEQYF.

The chain employs TRBV6-1 and TRBJ2-3, with D hard to call. The ends were cut back, 2 bases at V and 4 bases at J, with 10 bases in the middle. The germline V gene has CDR1 MNHNS and CDR2 SASEGT. The CDR3 contains 14 residues. CDR3 amino acids: CASSELNSADTQYF. CDR3 DNA: TGTGCCAGCAGTGAATTGAATTCCGCAGATACGCAGTATTTT.

J is TRBJ1-1 and V is TRBV5-4; 8 bases agree with TRBD1. The CDR3 is made up of 13 amino acids. V lost 5 bases, J lost 5 bases, and 5 bases stayed unmatched. Germline V gives CDR1 SGHNT, CDR2 YYREEE (reference sequence). In nucleotides, the CDR3 is TGTGCCAGCAGATTCCAGGGGGCAACTGAAGCTTTCTTT. Residues: CASRFQGATEAFF.

The chain couples TRBV10-2 to TRBJ1-2; weak D call: TRBD1 (6 bases). V was clipped by 7 bases and J by 6 bases, with 18 bases between them. This CDR3 comprises 14 residues. Germline CDR1 WSHSY, CDR2 SAAADI. The CDR3 region is CASNKGGGEDGYTF. The DNA of the CDR3 is TGCGCCAGCAATAAGGGGGGAGGGGAGGATGGCTACACCTTC.

The chain carries TRBV7-2 and TRBJ2-5, with D possibly TRBD2 on 5 matching bases. The CDR3 is made up of 14 amino acids. V lost 2 bases and J 0 bases, leaving 7 bases between the germline ends. CDR1 is SGHTA, CDR2 FQGNSA, per germline. The CDR3 DNA follows: TGTGCCAGCAGCTTACGGGGAGACCAAGAGACCCAGTACTTC. Translating gives CASSLRGDQETQYF.

This sequence joins TRBV11-2 and TRBJ2-1; tentative D call: TRBD1 (5 bases). The V and J ends lost 5 bases and 9 bases respectively, with 8 bases between them. Per the germline V gene, CDR1 is SGHAT and CDR2 is FQNNGV. This CDR3 spans 11 amino acids. The CDR3 DNA follows: TGTGCCAGCAGCCAGGGTACTGAGCAGTTCTTC. Protein: CASSQGTEQFF.